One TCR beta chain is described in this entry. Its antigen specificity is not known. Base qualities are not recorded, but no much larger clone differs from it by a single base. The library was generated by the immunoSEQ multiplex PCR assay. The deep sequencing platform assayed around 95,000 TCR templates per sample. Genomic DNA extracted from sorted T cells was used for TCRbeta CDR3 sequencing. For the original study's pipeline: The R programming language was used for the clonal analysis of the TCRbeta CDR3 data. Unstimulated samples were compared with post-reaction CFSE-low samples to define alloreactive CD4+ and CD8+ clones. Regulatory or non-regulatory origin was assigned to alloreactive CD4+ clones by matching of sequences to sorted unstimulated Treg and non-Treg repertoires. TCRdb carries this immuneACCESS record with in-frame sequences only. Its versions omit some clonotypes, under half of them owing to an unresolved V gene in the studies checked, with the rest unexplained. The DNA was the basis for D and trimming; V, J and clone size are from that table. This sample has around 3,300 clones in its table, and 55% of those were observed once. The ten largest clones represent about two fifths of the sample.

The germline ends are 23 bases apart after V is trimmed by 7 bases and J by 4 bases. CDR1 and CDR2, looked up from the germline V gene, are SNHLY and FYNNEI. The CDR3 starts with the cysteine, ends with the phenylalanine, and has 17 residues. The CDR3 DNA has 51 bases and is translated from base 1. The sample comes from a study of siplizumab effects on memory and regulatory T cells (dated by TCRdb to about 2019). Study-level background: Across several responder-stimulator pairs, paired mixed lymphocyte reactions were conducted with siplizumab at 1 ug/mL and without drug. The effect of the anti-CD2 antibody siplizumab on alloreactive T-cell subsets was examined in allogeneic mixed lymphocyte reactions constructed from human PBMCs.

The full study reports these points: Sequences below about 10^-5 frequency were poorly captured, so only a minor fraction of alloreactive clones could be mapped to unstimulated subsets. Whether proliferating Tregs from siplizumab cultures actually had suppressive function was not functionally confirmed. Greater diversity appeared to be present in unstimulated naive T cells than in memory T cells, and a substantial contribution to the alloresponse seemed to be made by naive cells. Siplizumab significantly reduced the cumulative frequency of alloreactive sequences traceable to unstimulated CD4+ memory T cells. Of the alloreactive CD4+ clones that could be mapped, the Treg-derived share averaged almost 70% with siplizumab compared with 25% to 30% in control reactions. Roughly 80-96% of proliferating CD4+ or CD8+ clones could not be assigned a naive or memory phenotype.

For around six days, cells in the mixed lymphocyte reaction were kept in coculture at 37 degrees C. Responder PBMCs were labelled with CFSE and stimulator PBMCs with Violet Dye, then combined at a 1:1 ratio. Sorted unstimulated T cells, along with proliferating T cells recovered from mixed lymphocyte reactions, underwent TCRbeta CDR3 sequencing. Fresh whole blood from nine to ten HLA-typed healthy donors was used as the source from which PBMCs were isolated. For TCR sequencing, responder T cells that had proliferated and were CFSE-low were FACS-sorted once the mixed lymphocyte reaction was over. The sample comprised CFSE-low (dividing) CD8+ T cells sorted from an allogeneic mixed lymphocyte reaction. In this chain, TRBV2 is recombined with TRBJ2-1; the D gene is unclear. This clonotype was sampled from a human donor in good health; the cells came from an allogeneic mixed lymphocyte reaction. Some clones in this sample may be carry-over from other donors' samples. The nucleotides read TGTGCCAGCATTTACCGGCCACAGCCCCTATTTTACAATGAGCAGTTCTTC. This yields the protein CASIYRPQPLFYNEQFF.